These T cell receptor beta chains were read from a single sample in a study of OX40 agonist ivuxolimab in advanced cancers. The repertoire was sequenced with immunoSEQ multiplex PCR; TCRdb's copy has only in-frame clones and lacks some. The sample lists around 60,000 clones, 89% seen once, with 18% in the top ten. Sequencing was performed on CD4+ or CD8+ T cells sorted from blood, taken in a trial of the OX40 agonist ivuxolimab. The receptors were sampled from an adult with an advanced solid tumor such as melanoma, head and neck, liver or kidney cancer. CDR3s include the opening cysteine and the closing phenylalanine or tryptophan. The D gene is left open where the match is weak. Clone size is stated in some rows and not others, as once, few, many or a class when expanded.

J,D,V,size,DNA,CDR3
TRBJ2-5,TRBD2,TRBV4-3,.,TGCGCCAGCAGCCAAGACCAGCGGGACGGCGGGACCCAGTACTTC,CASSQDQRDGGTQYF
TRBJ2-1,TRBD2,TRBV7-3,.,TGTGCCAGCAGCTCTCTTGGCGGGACTAACAATGAGCAGTTCTTC,CASSSLGGTNNEQFF
TRBJ2-2,.,TRBV2,.,TGTGCCAGAGCACCGGGACGGCTAAACACCGGGGAGCTGTTTTTT,CARAPGRLNTGELFF
TRBJ2-7,.,TRBV5-4,.,TGTGCCAGCAGCTTCGACAGATCCTACGAGCAGTACTTC,CASSFDRSYEQYF
TRBJ1-1,.,TRBV7-9,.,TGTGCCAGCAGCTTAGCCCAAATGAACACTGAAGCTTTCTTT,CASSLAQMNTEAFF
TRBJ2-5,TRBD2,TRBV2,.,TGTGCCAGAGAAGGACTAGCGGACGAAGAGACCCAGTACTTC,CAREGLADEETQYF
TRBJ1-6,.,TRBV5-6,.,TGTGCCAGCGGAGACGTGGGAGATAATTCACCCCTCCACTTT,CASGDVGDNSPLHF
TRBJ1-4,.,TRBV27,.,TGTGCCAGCAGTTTAAACCGGGGGGGTAAACTGTTTTTT,CASSLNRGGKLFF
TRBJ2-3,.,TRBV6-8,.,TGTGCCAGCAGTTACGGGGGGACGCAGTATTTT,CASSYGGTQYF
TRBJ2-2,.,TRBV15,.,TGTGCCACCAGCAGAGATACGGACGGCTACACCGGGGAGCTGTTTTTT,CATSRDTDGYTGELFF
TRBJ1-4,TRBD1,TRBV9,.,TGTGCCAGCAGTGCCGGGACAGGCGGTCTTAATGAAAAACTGTTTTTT,CASSAGTGGLNEKLFF
TRBJ2-5,TRBD1,TRBV27,.,TGTGCCAGCAGCAGGGACAGGATTGGGGAGACCCAGTACTTC,CASSRDRIGETQYF
TRBJ1-4,.,TRBV4-3,.,TGCGCCAGCAGCCAAGACTCACACTCTGCAACTAATGAAAAACTGTTTTTT,CASSQDSHSATNEKLFF
TRBJ2-7,TRBD2,TRBV28,.,TGTGCCAGCAGTTTACTAGCGGAGGAGGTCTACGAGCAGTACTTC,CASSLLAEEVYEQYF
TRBJ2-7,.,TRBV7-2,.,TGTGCCAGCAGCTTAAGGGAATGGAGCTCCTACGAGCAGTACTTC,CASSLREWSSYEQYF
TRBJ2-5,.,TRBV2,.,TGTGCCAGCAGCGACTCGTGGGAGACCCAGTACTTC,CASSDSWETQYF
TRBJ1-1,TRBD1,TRBV19,.,TGTGCCAGTAGTCCTTCGACAGGGGTGAGCACTGAAGCTTTCTTT,CASSPSTGVSTEAFF
TRBJ2-7,TRBD1,TRBV27,.,TGTGCCAGCAGTTTATACAGGGGTTACGAGCAGTACTTC,CASSLYRGYEQYF
TRBJ2-7,.,TRBV11-2,once,TGTGCCAGCAGCATCGCCAGGAGAATCTACGAGCAGTACTTC,CASSIARRIYEQYF
TRBJ1-1,.,TRBV28,.,.,CASSFGSGTTFF
TRBJ2-2,.,TRBV23-1,.,TGCGCCAGCAGTCACCCCTCCGGGGGAACAAACACCGGGGAGCTGTTTTTT,CASSHPSGGTNTGELFF
TRBJ1-1,.,TRBV5-6,.,TGTGCCAGCAGCTACACCATGGGCTTAGGAGACTCTGAAGCTTTCTTT,CASSYTMGLGDSEAFF
TRBJ2-7,.,TRBV4-3,.,TGCGCCAGCAGCCAAGAGTTAACTGACTACGAGCAGTACTTC,CASSQELTDYEQYF
TRBJ2-7,TRBD1,TRBV11-3,.,TGTGCCAGCAGCTTGGGACAGGGGAACGAGCAGTACTTC,CASSLGQGNEQYF
TRBJ2-1,TRBD2,TRBV7-2,once,TGTGCCATTTGTCGGGGGGACCTTTACAATGAGCAGTTCTTC,CAICRGDLYNEQFF
TRBJ2-3,TRBD2,TRBV28,.,TGTGCCAGCAGACTTCGACTAGCGGGCATGGTAGATACGCAGTATTTT,CASRLRLAGMVDTQYF
TRBJ2-7,.,TRBV10-1,once,TGCGCCAGCAGTGAGTTTCCAGGGTCAATCTACGAGCAGTACTTC,CASSEFPGSIYEQYF
TRBJ2-2,.,TRBV27,once,TGTGCCAGCAGTTTCGGGCCGAACACCGGGGAGCTGTTTTTT,CASSFGPNTGELFF
TRBJ2-2,.,TRBV7-3,.,TGTGCCAGCAGCTTAGCGGAAGACCCCACCGGGGAGCTGTTTTTT,CASSLAEDPTGELFF
TRBJ1-1,TRBD1,TRBV5-1,.,TGCGCCAGCAGCCATACAGGGGGCGCGGGAATGGTGAACACTGAAGCTTTCTTT,CASSHTGGAGMVNTEAFF
TRBJ1-4,.,TRBV2,.,TGTGCCAGCGACACTGCAACTAATGAAAAACTGTTTTTT,CASDTATNEKLFF
TRBJ2-3,TRBD2,TRBV7-8,.,TGTGCCAGCAGCCTGGACTGGGCGGGAGGGGATACGCAGTATTTT,CASSLDWAGGDTQYF
TRBJ2-4,.,TRBV5-4,.,TGTGCCAGCAGCTTGGAATACGCGGGATTAGAGTACTTC,CASSLEYAGLEYF
TRBJ1-1,.,TRBV7-9,.,TGTGCCAGCAGCCCCAGGGGATGGGTTGAGACTGAAGCTTTCTTT,CASSPRGWVETEAFF
TRBJ1-3,.,TRBV6-5,.,TGTGCCAGCAGTCCCCACATGAGCTCTGGAAACACCATATATTTT,CASSPHMSSGNTIYF
TRBJ2-7,.,TRBV15,.,TGTGCCACCAGCAGAGTCCCCGGGGAGGATTCCTACGAGCAGTACTTC,CATSRVPGEDSYEQYF
TRBJ2-1,.,TRBV9,.,TGTGCCAGCAGCTCCGTTCTCGTTAGTGAGCAGTTCTTC,CASSSVLVSEQFF
TRBJ2-1,TRBD2,TRBV27,.,TGTGCCAGCAGAGCCTTAGCGGGAGTTCGAATGGATGAGCAGTTCTTC,CASRALAGVRMDEQFF
TRBJ2-7,.,TRBV11-1,.,TGTGCCAGCAGCTTAGAGAGCGACGAGCAGTACTTC,CASSLESDEQYF
TRBJ1-4,.,TRBV30,.,TGTGCCCTCGGGGAGGCTAATGAAAAACTGTTTTTT,CALGEANEKLFF
TRBJ2-5,.,TRBV9,.,TGTGCCAGCAGCGCGGGACACGACCCGGAGACCCAGTACTTC,CASSAGHDPETQYF
TRBJ2-7,.,TRBV5-6,.,TGTGCCAGCAGCGGCCGGGACATCTCCTACGAGCAGTACTTC,CASSGRDISYEQYF
TRBJ2-3,TRBD2,TRBV18,.,TGTGCCAGCTCACCGAGCGGGAGGGGCACAGATACGCAGTATTTT,CASSPSGRGTDTQYF
TRBJ1-2,.,TRBV6-1,.,TGTGCCAGCAGTGATGTTAATTCGGACATTCTTTATGGCTACACCTTC,CASSDVNSDILYGYTF
TRBJ1-4,.,TRBV7-8,few,TGTGCCAGCAGCTTAGCGTCACAGGATGGTGAAAAACTGTTTTTT,CASSLASQDGEKLFF
TRBJ1-2,.,TRBV13,.,TGTGCCAGCAGCTCCCGAGAACAGGGTTACTATGGCTACACCTTC,CASSSREQGYYGYTF
TRBJ2-7,TRBD2,TRBV7-9,.,TGTGCCAGCAGCTCGGGACTAGCGGGAGTAATCTACGAGCAGTACTTC,CASSSGLAGVIYEQYF
TRBJ2-1,TRBD1,TRBV4-1,.,TGCGCCAGCAGCCGAGGGACAGGGGGTGCCAATGAGCAGTTCTTC,CASSRGTGGANEQFF
TRBJ2-1,TRBD2,TRBV4-3,.,TGCGCCAGCAGCCAAGAACCGGGACTAGCGGCGTACAATGAGCAGTTCTTC,CASSQEPGLAAYNEQFF
TRBJ1-5,.,TRBV2,few,TGTGCCAGCTTCCAACGACCCCAGCATTTT,CASFQRPQHF
TRBJ2-1,.,TRBV27,few,TGTGCCAGCAGTTCTGGGACCTGGGATCTCAATGAGCAGTTCTTC,CASSSGTWDLNEQFF
TRBJ2-1,.,TRBV5-4,.,TGTGCCAGCAGCTTGGACTTCGATGAGCAGTTCTTC,CASSLDFDEQFF
TRBJ1-5,.,TRBV6-5,few,TGTGCCAGCAACGCCGGACAGCATAGCAATCAGCCCCAGCATTTT,CASNAGQHSNQPQHF
TRBJ2-2,TRBD1,TRBV5-3,.,TGTGCCAGAAGACGGGACAGCCACACCGGGGAGCTGTTTTTT,CARRRDSHTGELFF
TRBJ1-5,.,TRBV7-9,medium-sized,TGTGCCAGCAGCAATGCGTGGGGGGGCAATCAGCCCCAGCATTTT,CASSNAWGGNQPQHF